These T cell receptor beta chains were read from a single sample in a study of CD8 T cells in Susac syndrome. TCRdb reprocessed the immunoSEQ multiplex PCR reads via MiXCR and lists one record per CDR3 protein. This table holds about 300,000 distinct CDR3 sequences, around 85% found once. Sequencing used CD8+ T cells from PBMCs. The receptors derive from a human donor with multiple sclerosis. CDR3s include the opening cysteine and the closing phenylalanine or tryptophan. Each record gives: clone size, D gene, J gene, V gene, CDR3 DNA, CDR3 protein. D genes are given only for firm matches. The size of a clone is reported for some rows only, either as once, few or many, or as a class for expanded clones.

NA	TRBD2	TRBJ2-7	TRBV7-9	TGTGCCAGCAGTCCGGGACTAGCGGGAGGTACCGAGCAGTACTTC	CASSPGLAGGTEQYF
NA	TRBD1	TRBJ1-1	TRBV12-3/TRBV12-4	TGTGCCAGCAAGGAGGGGGCGAACACTGAAGCTTTCTTT	CASKEGANTEAFF
NA	NA	TRBJ2-1	TRBV28	TGTGCCAGCAGTACCCCCGAACTTGGGACATTGGTAAATGAGCAGTTCTTC	CASSTPELGTLVNEQFF
NA	NA	TRBJ2-7	TRBV24-1	TGTGCCACCAGTGACTACGGGACACACGAGCAGTACTTC	CATSDYGTHEQYF
once	TRBD2	TRBJ2-1	TRBV29-1	TGCAGCGTTGCGGGACTAGCGGGAGGGAGCTTCCACAATGAGCAGTTCTTC	CSVAGLAGGSFHNEQFF
NA	TRBD2	TRBJ2-2	TRBV27	TGTGCCAGCATACCGGGACTAGGTACCGCCGGGGAGCTGTTTTTT	CASIPGLGTAGELFF
NA	NA	TRBJ1-5	TRBV2	TGTGCCAGCAGTGAAGAAGGGAATTATCAGCCCCAGCATTTT	CASSEEGNYQPQHF
NA	TRBD1	TRBJ2-1	TRBV20-1	TGCAGTGCACCGGGGACAGGGAGACCCTACAATGAGCAGTTCTTC	CSAPGTGRPYNEQFF
NA	NA	TRBJ1-5	TRBV27	TGTGCCAGCAGTTCCTCAGGGTCTCAGCCCCAGCATTTT	CASSSSGSQPQHF
NA	NA	TRBJ2-1	TRBV20-1	TGCAGTGCTAGGAATTCACAGGGGGCTAGCGGGAGTTGGGGCATCTTC	CSARNSQGASGSWGIF
NA	NA	TRBJ2-7	TRBV25-1	TGTGCCAGCAGTGAATCAGTTTACGAGCAGTACTTC	CASSESVYEQYF
NA	NA	TRBJ1-2	TRBV12-3/TRBV12-4	TGTGCCAGCACCTCGTGGGCCCTTGAGGGCTACACCTTC	CASTSWALEGYTF
NA	NA	TRBJ2-7	TRBV20-1	TGCAGTGCTAGGCCCCGGACAGGCGGGGGTGAGCAGTACTTC	CSARPRTGGGEQYF
NA	NA	TRBJ2-2	TRBV24-1	TGTGCCACCAGTGAGGACGACATTAACACCGGGGAGCTGTTTTTT	CATSEDDINTGELFF
NA	NA	TRBJ2-5	TRBV4-1	TGCGCCAGCAGCCAAGATCTGGAGACCCAGTACTTC	CASSQDLETQYF
NA	NA	TRBJ2-7	TRBV5-4	TGTGCCAGCAGCCACGGAGCAGGCTCCTACGAGCAGTACTTC	CASSHGAGSYEQYF
NA	NA	TRBJ1-2	TRBV2	TGTGCCAGCAGCGAACGCCAGAATAATAACTATGGCTACACCTTC	CASSERQNNNYGYTF
NA	TRBD2	TRBJ2-1	TRBV4-3	TGCGCCAGCAGGGTCGGACTAGCGGTTTACAATGAGCAGTTCTTC	CASRVGLAVYNEQFF
NA	TRBD1	TRBJ2-1	TRBV29-1	TGCAGCGTTGAGGGACAGTTGAATGAGCAGTTCTTC	CSVEGQLNEQFF
NA	NA	TRBJ1-2	TRBV27	TGTGCCAGCAGCCTATCGGGGGGCTTTGGCTACACCTTC	CASSLSGGFGYTF
NA	NA	TRBJ2-7	TRBV30	TGTGCCTGGAGTGTGGGCTACGAGCAGTACTTC	CAWSVGYEQYF
NA	TRBD1	TRBJ1-1	TRBV4-3	TGCGCCAGCAGCCAAGACGAATGGAGGGCAGGGGGCACTGAAGCTTTCTTT	CASSQDEWRAGGTEAFF
once	NA	TRBJ1-1	TRBV7-8	TGTGCCAGCAGCTTAGATGGAGTGAACACTGAAGCTTTCTTT	CASSLDGVNTEAFF
NA	TRBD1	TRBJ1-5	TRBV4-3	TGCGCCAGCAGCCAAGAAAGGACAGGGAGCGATCAGCCCCAGCATTTT	CASSQERTGSDQPQHF
NA	TRBD1	TRBJ1-1	TRBV27	TGTGCCTCGGCGTTCCCAGGGGGCGAAGCTTTCTTT	CASAFPGGEAFF
NA	NA	TRBJ2-7	TRBV7-9	TGTGCCAGCAGCTTAGCTTACAGCGAGCAGTACTTC	CASSLAYSEQYF